Listed below are T cell receptor beta chains from one sample, sequenced in a study of blood T cells in healthy people across ages. MiXCR was run by TCRdb on the 5' RACE reads, yielding one entry per CDR3 protein. The table includes more than 1.4 million distinct CDR3 sequences, around two fifths detected once. The specimen sequenced was blood. The source is a woman aged 18-35 years in good health. The CDR3 runs from the conserved cysteine through the conserved F or W. D genes are given only for firm matches. Some rows mark clone size as missing; the rest say once, few, many or name a class of expanded clone.

>TRBV9|.|TRBD2|TRBJ2-2
CASSGSGGRNTGELFF
TGTGCCAGCAGCGGTAGCGGGGGGCGGAACACCGGGGAACTGTTTTTT
>TRBV5-1|few|TRBD1|TRBJ2-3
CASSKRTGGTDTQYF
TGCGCCAGCAGCAAACGGACAGGGGGCACGGATACGCAGTATTTT
>TRBV20-1|few|.|TRBJ1-1
CSARSNREAEAFF
TGCAGTGCTAGATCAAACAGGGAGGCTGAAGCTTTCTTT
>TRBV9|.|TRBD1|TRBJ2-5
CASSVGVTGEETQYF
TGTGCCAGCAGCGTAGGGGTGACAGGGGAAGAGACCCAGTACTTC
>TRBV5-1|.|TRBD2|TRBJ2-7
CASSFVAGTYEQYF
TGCGCCAGCAGCTTTGTAGCGGGGACCTACGAGCAGTACTTC
>TRBV20-1|few|.|TRBJ2-3
CSAPSGTVTDTQYF
TGCAGTGCTCCATCCGGGACCGTAACAGATACGCAGTATTTT
>TRBV29-1|few|TRBD2|TRBJ2-5
CSVVRLAAYNEQYF
TGCAGCGTTGTAAGACTAGCGGCTTACAATGAGCAGTACTTC
>TRBV3-1|.|.|TRBJ2-5
CASSQVGEGVDVETQYF
TGTGCCAGCAGCCAAGTAGGTGAAGGAGTTGATGTTGAGACCCAGTACTTC
>TRBV20-1|.|TRBD1|TRBJ1-6
CSLEALLDRSSYNSPLHF
TGCAGTCTGGAGGCCCTTTTGGACAGGAGCTCCTATAATTCACCCCTCCACTTT
>TRBV12-3/TRBV12-4|few|TRBD2|TRBJ2-3
CASTILAGGTRYTQYF
TGTGCCAGCACCATACTAGCGGGAGGGACTAGGTATACGCAGTATTTT
>TRBV6-5|few|.|TRBJ2-1
CASSYSSRYNEQFF
TGTGCCAGCAGTTACTCCTCGAGGTACAATGAGCAGTTCTTC
>TRBV3-1|once|TRBD1|TRBJ2-5
CASSRRDRGFQETQYF
TGTGCCAGCAGCCGACGGGACAGGGGATTCCAAGAGACCCAGTACTTC
>TRBV29-1|.|.|TRBJ1-4
CSVDPNRDGKLFF
TGCAGCGTTGACCCCAACAGGGACGGAAAACTGTTTTTT
>TRBV9|many|TRBD2|TRBJ2-7
CASSPSGTSGNYEQYF
TGTGCCAGCAGCCCCTCTGGGACTAGCGGCAACTACGAGCAGTACTTC
>TRBV6-1|.|.|TRBJ2-1
CASSETGSEQFF
TGTGCCAGCAGTGAAACGGGCAGTGAGCAGTTCTTC
>TRBV7-9|once|.|TRBJ2-7
CASSVAPLYEQYF
TGTGCCAGCAGCGTAGCTCCCTTGTACGAGCAGTACTTC
>TRBV12-3/TRBV12-4|.|.|TRBJ1-6
CASSLGGGGPNSPLHF
TGTGCCAGCAGTTTAGGGGGGGGAGGCCCCAATTCACCCCTCCACTTT
>TRBV6-1|.|.|TRBJ2-3
CASRRGRFTDTQYF
TGTGCCAGCAGGAGGGGCAGGTTCACAGATACGCAGTATTTT
>TRBV9|.|TRBD1|TRBJ2-1
CASSAQRDREDEQFF
TGTGCCAGCAGCGCCCAAAGGGACAGGGAAGATGAGCAGTTCTTC
>TRBV15|.|.|TRBJ2-1
CATSRPTGEQFF
TGTGCCACCAGCAGACCGACGGGCGAGCAGTTCTTC
>TRBV20-1|few|TRBD1|TRBJ1-6
CSARDPDRGDNSPLHF
TGCAGTGCTAGAGATCCGGACAGGGGCGATAATTCACCCCTCCACTTT
>TRBV4-2|.|TRBD2|TRBJ2-1
CASSQAPSGGLGSGNEQFF
TGTGCCAGCAGCCAAGCCCCTAGCGGGGGTTTGGGGTCGGGCAATGAGCAGTTCTTC
>TRBV3-1|few|.|TRBJ2-1
CASSQWSRQTNNEQFF
TGTGCCAGCAGCCAATGGTCGCGACAGACTAACAATGAGCAGTTCTTC
>TRBV7-9|few|TRBD2|TRBJ2-1
CASSSLAGDAYNEQFF
TGTGCCAGCAGCTCTTTAGCGGGAGATGCTTACAATGAGCAGTTCTTC
>TRBV5-1|.|TRBD1|TRBJ1-1
CASSLGTGDLNTEAFF
TGCGCCAGCAGCTTGGGGACAGGGGATTTGAACACTGAAGCTTTCTTT
>TRBV15|.|TRBD1|TRBJ1-1
CATSRDVGQTEAFF
TGTGCCACCAGCAGAGATGTGGGACAGACTGAAGCTTTCTTT
>TRBV6-5|.|TRBD1|TRBJ2-4
CASSRQGESKNIQYF
TGTGCCAGCAGTCGACAGGGGGAGTCCAAAAACATTCAGTACTTC
>TRBV20-1|few|TRBD2|TRBJ2-3
CSAPIAGGGDTQYF
TGCAGTGCCCCGATAGCGGGAGGGGGGGATACGCAGTATTTT
>TRBV6-5|few|.|TRBJ1-4
CASRSLGLQPGEKLFF
TGTGCCAGCAGATCCCTGGGCCTCCAACCTGGGGAAAAACTGTTTTTT
>TRBV7-9|few|.|TRBJ2-1
CASSGTGGDLNEQFF
TGTGCCAGCAGCGGGACTGGGGGCGATCTCAATGAGCAGTTCTTC
>TRBV11-2|few|TRBD1|TRBJ1-2
CASSFRQGTANYGYTF
TGTGCCAGCAGCTTTAGACAGGGGACAGCTAACTATGGCTACACCTTC
>TRBV7-9|few|TRBD2|TRBJ2-1
CASSSPLASGSPYNEQFF
TGTGCCAGCAGCTCCCCGTTGGCTAGCGGGAGCCCCTACAATGAGCAGTTCTTC
>TRBV27|.|TRBD2|TRBJ2-5
CASSSYSGRVQETQYF
TGTGCCAGCAGTTCATATAGCGGGAGGGTCCAAGAGACCCAGTACTTC
>TRBV9|.|.|TRBJ2-5
CASSVLGTETQYF
TGTGCCAGCAGCGTATTGGGGACGGAGACCCAGTACTTC
>TRBV27|few|.|TRBJ2-7
CASSWGPPTVSYEQYF
TGTGCCAGCAGTTGGGGCCCGCCCACAGTCTCCTACGAGCAGTACTTC